The clone carrying this T cell receptor beta chain was recorded a few times. Its antigen remains unidentified. The read falls 3 residues short of the CDR3 end, and the missing part is taken from the germline J gene. The sample originates from a study of T cell clonality in common variable immunodeficiency. Study observations and caveats: Compared with controls, CVID subjects had fewer shared TCRbeta clones. Reportedly, TCR beta sequences from common variable immunodeficiency showed fewer deletions and N-nucleotide insertions.

The CDR3 has 15 residues. Trimming removed 2 bases from V and 2 bases from J, with 9 bases in between. Germline V gene data show CDR1 as SEHNR and CDR2 as FQNEAQ (reference sequence). Method: immunoSEQ multiplex PCR; TCRdb's copy keeps in-frame clones and lacks some. The sample was found to contain roughly 13,000 clones, and every one recurs. Sequencing was carried out using peripheral blood mononuclear cells. The receptor's source is a human donor with common variable immunodeficiency. The rearrangement links TRBV7-9 to TRBJ1-4, with D possibly TRBD1 on 5 matching bases. The CDR3 bases that were read are TGTGCCAGCAGCTTACCATCAGGGACTAATGAAAAA. Translation gives CASSLPSGTNEK. Given in full, the CDR3 is CASSLPSGTNEKLFF.